The 27 T cell receptor beta chains presented below share a single source sample, sequenced in a study of neoadjuvant anti-PD-1 for oral cavity cancer. The method was immunoSEQ multiplex PCR; TCRdb's version includes in-frame clones alone and lacks a portion of them. The table includes about 14,000 clones, roughly two thirds detected once. Sequencing was performed on PBMCs, taken before nivolumab (anti-PD-1) treatment. The source of these receptors is a person aged 40 to 85 with oral cavity squamous cell carcinoma.

V is TRBV29-1 and J is TRBJ1-1; a weak D match, TRBD1 (5 bases). V dropped 3 bases and J dropped 6 bases, with 14 bases sitting between them. CDR3 length: 13 residues. Germline-derived CDR1 and CDR2 are SQVTM and ANQGSEA. In DNA form, the CDR3 reads TGCAGCGTTGATACAGGTTTAAACGCTGAAGCTTTCTTT. Protein: CSVDTGLNAEAFF.

The rearrangement links TRBV7-2 to TRBJ2-5; TRBD2 agrees at 7 bases. After removal of 5 bases from V and 5 bases from J, the junction contained 8 bases not matched to a gene. CDR1 SGHTA and CDR2 FQGNSA come from the germline V gene. The CDR3 contains 14 residues. The CDR3 nucleotides read TGTGCCAGCAGCCCCCTGGGACTACCGGAGACCCAGTACTTC. Residues: CASSPLGLPETQYF.

The chain has TRBV7-8 and TRBJ1-1; D gene uncertain. The germline V gene encodes CDR1 SGHVS and CDR2 FQNEAQ. The V gene lost 5 bases and the J gene lost 0 bases, with 13 bases spanning the gap. CDR3 length: 15 amino acids. The chain's CDR3 is CASSTYQQMNTEAFF. In DNA form, the CDR3 reads TGTGCCAGCAGCACTTATCAGCAAATGAACACTGAAGCTTTCTTT.

The V call is TRBV29-1, the J call TRBJ2-3, with D possibly called TRBD1 or TRBD2 (5 bases each). This CDR3 spans 13 amino acids. Germline lookup yields CDR1 SQVTM and CDR2 ANQGSEA. Trimming took off 5 bases at V and 4 bases at J, with 13 bases between the two ends. DNA of the CDR3: TGCAGCGTTCAAGGGACGGGTGCAGATACGCAGTATTTT. Protein sequence: CSVQGTGADTQYF.

The V gene is TRBV5-1, the J gene TRBJ2-3, with D unclear. CDR1 is SGHRS and CDR2 is YFSETQ in the germline V gene. CDR3 size: 15 residues. Deletions cut 5 bases from V and 4 bases from J, with 17 bases between. CDR3 region: CASSLGFGSPDTQYF. DNA for the CDR3: TGCGCCAGCAGTCTGGGTTTTGGTAGTCCAGATACGCAGTATTTT.

The V gene is TRBV11-2, the J gene TRBJ2-3; D may match TRBD1 or TRBD2 (6 bases each). Germline V CDR1 and CDR2: SGHAT, FQNNGV. V gave up 6 bases and J gave up 0 bases, with 19 bases separating them. CDR3 size: 17 residues. The CDR3, as DNA: TGTGCCAGCAGTTCCGGGTGGCGGGACACAAGCACAGATACGCAGTATTTT. It codes for CASSSGWRDTSTDTQYF.

The genes are TRBV2 and TRBJ1-3, with 7 bases that match TRBD1. V lost 8 bases, J lost 0 bases, and 7 bases stayed unmatched. This CDR3 has 15 residues. Germline V gene data show CDR1 as SNHLY and CDR2 as FYNNEI. The CDR3 sequence: CASGGQTASGNTIYF. DNA of the CDR3: TGTGCCAGCGGGGGACAGACCGCCTCTGGAAACACCATATATTTT.

The chain is built from TRBV5-1 and TRBJ2-4, with 9 bases lining up with TRBD1. Germline CDR1 reads SGHRS; CDR2 reads YFSETQ. The CDR3 spans 14 residues. V trimming: 4 bases; J trimming: 8 bases; junction bases outside the gene matches: 7. For the CDR3, the DNA is TGCGCCAGCAGCCCTGGACAGGGGCAGTACATTCAGTACTTC. Its protein is CASSPGQGQYIQYF.

The V gene is TRBV7-9, the J gene TRBJ2-7; D is undetermined. Deletions cut 1 base from V and 6 bases from J, with 10 bases between. In germline, CDR1 is SEHNR, CDR2 FQNEAQ (reference sequence). This CDR3 is built from 13 residues. CDR3 sequence reads: CASSLESWIEQYF. DNA for the CDR3: TGTGCCAGCAGCTTAGAATCTTGGATCGAGCAGTACTTC.

The CDR3 spells CASSYSDGGTEAFF. The CDR3 nucleotides read TGTGCCAGCAGTTACTCGGATGGGGGCACTGAAGCTTTCTTT. The rearrangement joins TRBV6-5 to TRBJ1-1; perhaps TRBD1 as D (5 bases). This CDR3 has 14 residues. V lost 0 bases, J lost 4 bases, and 9 bases lay in between. Per the germline V gene, CDR1 is MNHEY and CDR2 is SVGAGI.

The chain uses TRBV2 and TRBJ2-7, with D possibly being TRBD2 (7 bases). The V end lost 7 bases, the J end lost 4 bases, and 14 bases lay between the germline ends. The germline V gene has CDR1 SNHLY and CDR2 FYNNEI. CDR3 length equals 13 residues. The CDR3, as DNA: TGTGCCAGCACATCACGGGGGGCATACGAGCAGTACTTC. It yields the protein CASTSRGAYEQYF.

This clone has more than one count but fewer than ten. The V and J genes are TRBV30 and TRBJ1-2, with TRBD1 as a possible D gene (5 bases). This CDR3 has 13 amino acids. V gave up 2 bases and J gave up 6 bases, with 13 bases separating them. Germline V gene sequence: CDR1 GTSNPN, CDR2 SVGIG (reference sequence). CDR3 protein: CAWSRSGLDGYTF. The CDR3 nucleotides read TGTGCCTGGAGTCGGTCAGGGCTCGATGGCTACACCTTC.

This chain connects TRBV9 to TRBJ2-2; maybe TRBD1 (5 bases). The V gene's germline CDR1 is SGDLS and CDR2 YYNGEE. This CDR3 contains 13 residues. The V gene lost 0 bases and the J gene lost 6 bases, with 6 bases spanning the gap. CDR3 sequence: CASSVVGAGELFF. DNA for the CDR3: TGTGCCAGCAGCGTAGTAGGGGCCGGGGAGCTGTTTTTT.

The chain joins TRBV10-3 to TRBJ1-5; D ambiguous. CDR3 size: 13 residues. Germline V CDR1 and CDR2: ENHRY, SYGVKD. Trimming pared 6 bases from V and 5 bases from J, leaving 11 bases between. The CDR3 protein is CAIRPTTDQPQHF. In nucleotides, the CDR3 is TGTGCCATCAGACCCACTACCGATCAGCCCCAGCATTTT.

CDR3 nucleotide sequence: TGCGCCAGCAGCCAGTTCTTTTCGAGAGGGGGGGAAAAACTGTTTTTT. Its protein product is CASSQFFSRGGEKLFF. The chain links TRBV5-1 to TRBJ1-4, with D perhaps matching TRBD1 (6 bases). Germline CDR1 and CDR2: SGHRS and YFSETQ. The V and J ends lost 4 bases and 8 bases respectively, with 21 bases between them. This CDR3 comprises 16 residues.

The chain uses TRBV30 and TRBJ2-7; D gene unclear. In germline, CDR1 is GTSNPN, CDR2 SVGIG (reference sequence). The CDR3 consists of 11 residues. Trimming shortened V by 0 bases and J by 4 bases, and 4 bases separated the two germline ends. CDR3 residues: CAWSVSYEQYF. DNA for the CDR3: TGTGCCTGGAGTGTATCGTACGAGCAGTACTTC.

The chain couples TRBV10-1 to TRBJ2-4; TRBD1 aligns across 9 bases. Per germline, CDR1 WNHNN and CDR2 SYGVQD (reference sequence). After removal of 8 bases from V and 3 bases from J, the junction contained 11 bases not matched to a gene. The CDR3 covers 16 residues. The CDR3 DNA sequence: TGCGCCAGCTTCACCGGGACAGGGTTAGGCAAAAACATTCAGTACTTC. Protein: CASFTGTGLGKNIQYF.

The chain has TRBV25-1 and TRBJ2-2, with TRBD1 matching over 10 bases. The CDR3 has 15 amino acids. CDR1 is MGHDK and CDR2 is SYGVNS in the germline V gene. V trimming: 2 bases; J trimming: 3 bases; junction bases outside the gene matches: 0. The CDR3 DNA sequence: TGTGCCAGCAGTGAAGGGACAGGGGACACCGGGGAGCTGTTTTTT. Translating gives CASSEGTGDTGELFF.

This clone was counted only a few times. The rearrangement links TRBV27 to TRBJ2-3; no firm D call. Germline loops: CDR1 MNHEY, CDR2 SMNVEV (reference sequence). The germline V and J ends were trimmed by 6 bases and 1 base, with 11 bases remaining between them. This CDR3 has 14 amino acids. The CDR3 DNA reads TGTGCCAGCAGCCTAAGCTGGGGCACAGATACGCAGTATTTT. Protein sequence: CASSLSWGTDTQYF.

The chain uses TRBV7-2 and TRBJ1-2; 11 nucleotides line up with TRBD1. The CDR3 consists of 15 residues. The ends lost 2 bases at V and 6 bases at J; junction bases unmatched: 5. Germline V gene sequence: CDR1 SGHTA, CDR2 FQGNSA. CDR3 sequence: CASSLQGQGADGYTF. In DNA form, the CDR3 reads TGTGCCAGCAGCTTACAAGGACAGGGGGCGGATGGCTACACCTTC.

This clone occurred a few times. This chain joins TRBV7-6 and TRBJ1-5; D may be TRBD1 (6 bases). Trimming shortened V by 2 bases and J by 1 base, and 15 bases separated the two germline ends. The CDR3 covers 17 residues. Germline CDR1 reads SGHVS; CDR2 reads FNYEAQ. Written as DNA, the CDR3 is TGTGCCAGCAGCTTAAGGCCCCTCACAGGGAGCAATCAGCCCCAGCATTTT. Encoded protein: CASSLRPLTGSNQPQHF.

The chain employs TRBV30 and TRBJ2-5, with 11 bases matching TRBD2. The CDR3 runs 13 residues. Germline trimming cut 5 bases from V and 7 bases from J; bases unmatched to any gene: 6. The germline CDR1 and CDR2 sequences are GTSNPN and SVGIG (reference sequence). The CDR3 nucleotides read TGTGCCTGGGTAGCGGGAGGGGAGGGGACCCAGTACTTC. Its protein is CAWVAGGEGTQYF.

The rearrangement joins TRBV6-5 to TRBJ2-1; D not certain. Per germline, CDR1 MNHEY and CDR2 SVGAGI. V was clipped by 0 bases and J by 3 bases, with 9 bases between them. The CDR3 spans 15 residues. The CDR3 spells CASSYSTRGYNEQFF. The CDR3 nucleotides read TGTGCCAGCAGTTACTCGACCCGCGGCTACAATGAGCAGTTCTTC.

The chain joins TRBV5-1 to TRBJ1-1; 9 positions agree with TRBD1. Germline V CDR1 and CDR2: SGHRS, YFSETQ. The CDR3 extends over 15 amino acids. The V segment lost 4 bases and the J segment 6 bases; nucleotides outside the gene matches: 10. The CDR3 sequence: CASSVSGQGPSEAFF. CDR3 DNA: TGCGCCAGCAGCGTCTCGGGACAGGGACCTTCTGAAGCTTTCTTT.

This clone appeared a few times. The chain recombines TRBV7-3 with TRBJ1-1, with 8 bases identical to TRBD1. V lost 5 bases, J lost 0 bases, and 14 bases stayed unmatched. The CDR3 loop spans 18 amino acids. Per the germline V gene, CDR1 is SGHTA and CDR2 is FQGTGA. The CDR3 bases are TGTGCCAGCAGCCTAAGGGCTGGGACAGGTCGATTGAACACTGAAGCTTTCTTT. This translates into CASSLRAGTGRLNTEAFF.

The rearrangement uses TRBV7-3 and TRBJ2-1; the D is unclear. Looked up from germline, CDR1 is SGHTA and CDR2 is FQGTGA. The CDR3 has 13 residues. V was shortened by 2 bases and J by 7 bases, with 9 bases between the two germline ends. The CDR3 protein is CASSLGPANEQFF. In DNA, the CDR3 is TGTGCCAGCAGCTTAGGGCCAGCGAATGAGCAGTTCTTC. Together with reference TRBV7-3 and TRBJ2-1, the CDR3 gives the full variable domain: GAGVSQTPSNKVTEKGKYVELRCDPISGHTALYWYRQSLGQGPEFLIYFQGTGAADDSGLPNDRFFAVRPEGSVSTLKIQRTERGDSAVYLCASSLGPANEQFFGPGTRLTVL.

The chain uses TRBV29-1 and TRBJ2-1; 8 positions agree with TRBD2. CDR1 SQVTM and CDR2 ANQGSEA come from the germline V gene. The CDR3 spans 15 residues. V shed 6 bases and J 7 bases; nucleotides not matched to a gene: 14. As DNA, the CDR3 is TGCAGCGTCGACGGCGTACTAGCGGACCTTAATGAGCAGTTCTTC. This encodes CSVDGVLADLNEQFF.